This T cell receptor beta chain was recorded in a study of blood T cells in healthy people across ages. General study results and limits: In long-lived donors, naive CD4+ cell counts and diversity exceeded those of aged donors.

Russia was home to the donors, healthy Caucasian individuals aged roughly 6 to 90. This CDR3 has 15 residues. The J segment lost 4 bases and the V segment lost 5 bases, leaving 10 bases of the junction unmatched. Germline V gives CDR1 SGHAT, CDR2 FQNNGV. The second PCR ran roughly 6 to 12 cycles with a sample-barcoded 5' primer and J-beta primers. CDR3-containing paired-end reads numbering at least 2.5 million came from each sample. One entry per CDR3 protein results from TCRdb running MiXCR on the 5' RACE reads. This sample carries about 1.5 million distinct CDR3 sequences, approximately 39% of them seen once, and the ten largest clones take 4%. As to this clonotype: Its antigen is undetermined.

The source of this sequence is a woman under 30 in good health. This chain uses TRBV11-2 with TRBJ1-1; TRBD1 matches 7 bases. Sample: blood. The chain's CDR3 is CASSTPRQGLTEAFF. Written as DNA, the CDR3 is TGTGCCAGCAGCACGCCCCGACAGGGTCTCACTGAAGCTTTCTTT.